These 19 T cell receptor beta chains came from one sample sequenced in a study of identical twins. TCRdb recomputed calls from the 5' RACE reads with MiXCR, one row per CDR3 protein. The data hold some 790,000 distinct CDR3 sequences, with about 20% observed a single time. The sample was also reused in another study, on T cells expressing NK-cell markers.

Specimen: PBMCs. These receptor sequences come from a woman between 18 and 29 years old in good health.

The chain couples TRBV29-1 to TRBJ2-5, with 7 bases fitting TRBD1. Trimming cost V 6 bases and J 5 bases; bases outside gene matches: 12. The CDR3 length is 14 residues. Germline-derived CDR1 and CDR2 are SQVTM and ANQGSEA. The CDR3 is CSVFETGLGETQYF. Here the CDR3 DNA reads TGCAGCGTCTTCGAGACAGGGCTAGGGGAGACCCAGTACTTC.

The chain recombines TRBV4-3 with TRBJ1-1; D is ambiguous. The V and J ends lost 1 base and 7 bases respectively, with 10 bases between them. The CDR3 spans 13 residues. CDR1 and CDR2 from the germline V gene are LGHNA and YSLEER. CDR3 nucleotides: TGCGCCAGCAGCCAAGCTGTAGGCCTTGAAGCTTTCTTT. Its protein is CASSQAVGLEAFF.

In this sample, this clonotype turned up a few times. The chain carries TRBV20-1 and TRBJ2-7, with D hard to call. With 0 bases removed from V and 2 bases from J, the gap between germline ends came to 14 bases. CDR1 is DFQATT, CDR2 SNEGSKA, per germline (reference sequence). The CDR3 sequence is 15 residues long. The CDR3 loop reads CSARDLLRNPYEQYF. In DNA, the CDR3 is TGCAGTGCTAGAGATCTCCTCCGGAACCCCTACGAGCAGTACTTC.

The V call is TRBV7-2, the J call TRBJ2-2, with D possibly called TRBD1 or TRBD2 (5 bases each). The CDR3 is 16 residues long. Germline V lookup: CDR1 SGHTA, CDR2 FQGNSA. V shed 5 bases and J shed 3 bases, with 16 bases lying between them. This CDR3 is CASSEPRGPYTGELFF. CDR3 bases: TGTGCCAGCAGCGAACCTAGGGGACCTTACACCGGGGAGCTGTTTTTT.

The chain is built from TRBV5-1 and TRBJ1-6; no definite D call. V was trimmed by 4 bases and J by 8 bases, leaving 10 bases between them. The germline V gene encodes CDR1 SGHRS and CDR2 YFSETQ. The CDR3 spans 13 residues. The CDR3 is CASSRERDSPLHF. For the CDR3, the DNA is TGCGCCAGCAGCCGAGAGAGGGATTCACCCCTCCACTTT. The full variable domain, its missing parts supplied by reference TRBV5-1 and TRBJ1-6, is KAGVTQTPRYLIKTRGQQVTLSCSPISGHRSVSWYQQTPGQGLQFLFEYFSETQRNKGNFPGRFSGRQFSNSRSEMNVSTLELGDSALYLCASSRERDSPLHFGNGTRLTVT.

The CDR3 reads CASSYSITSGNSYEQYF. The CDR3 bases are TGTGCCAGCAGTTACTCGATTACTAGCGGGAACTCCTACGAGCAGTACTTC. The chain couples TRBV6-2 or TRBV6-3 to TRBJ2-7; TRBD2 agrees at 10 bases. CDR1 is MNHEY, CDR2 SVGEGT, per germline. The CDR3 spans 17 residues. J gave up 0 bases and V 0 bases, and 5 bases lay outside the gene matches.

A few counts support this clonotype. This chain connects TRBV28 to TRBJ2-3; D gene ambiguous. The CDR3 spans 14 residues. V was pared by 7 bases and J by 2 bases, with 13 bases between. Per germline, CDR1 MDHEN and CDR2 SYDVKM. In DNA, the CDR3 is TGTGCCAGCACCCCCAGTCTAACCACAGATACGCAGTATTTT. This translates into CASTPSLTTDTQYF. The full variable domain, with the rest looked up from reference TRBV28 and TRBJ2-3, is DVKVTQSSRYLVKRTGEKVFLECVQDMDHENMFWYRQDPGLGLRLIYFSYDVKMKEKGDIPEGYSVSREKKERFSLILESASTNQTSMYLCASTPSLTTDTQYFGPGTRLTVL.

This clonotype showed up many times. The chain links TRBV20-1 to TRBJ1-6; 10 bases are a match to TRBD1. The CDR3 loop spans 15 amino acids. Germline V CDR1 and CDR2: DFQATT, SNEGSKA (reference sequence). V lost 1 base and J lost 10; bases outside the gene matches: 7. The chain's CDR3 is CSARGGTGEESPLHF. CDR3 in DNA: TGCAGTGCTAGAGGTGGGACAGGGGAGGAATCACCCCTCCACTTT.

This clonotype has a handful of counts. The gene calls are TRBV7-2 and TRBJ2-7, with D maybe TRBD1 (6 bases). The germline V gene has CDR1 SGHTA and CDR2 FQGNSA. The CDR3 runs 16 residues. Trimming shortened V by 1 base and J by 4 bases, and 17 bases separated the two germline ends. The CDR3 bases are TGTGCCAGCAGCTTAGATTCGGCAGGACAGACTTACGAGCAGTACTTC. Translated, it gives CASSLDSAGQTYEQYF. Using reference TRBV7-2 and TRBJ2-7 for the parts outside the CDR3, the full variable domain is GAGVSQSPSNKVTEKGKDVELRCDPISGHTALYWYRQSLGQGLEFLIYFQGNSAPDKSGLPSDRFSAERTGGSVSTLTIQRTQQEDSAVYLCASSLDSAGQTYEQYFGPGTRLTVT.

The rearrangement uses TRBV5-1 and TRBJ2-2; D ambiguous. Trimming pared 0 bases from V and 7 bases from J, leaving 7 bases between. The CDR3 contains 13 residues. Germline-derived CDR1 and CDR2 are SGHRS and YFSETQ. In nucleotides, the CDR3 is TGCGCCAGCAGCTTGGCTTGGAACGGGGAGCTGTTTTTT. Protein product: CASSLAWNGELFF.

This clonotype appeared a few times. This chain uses TRBV5-1 with TRBJ2-1, with TRBD2 matching over 9 bases. V shed 6 bases, J shed 6 bases, and the junction held 4 bases outside the gene matches. Germline CDR1 SGHRS, CDR2 YFSETQ. CDR3 length: 13 amino acids. The CDR3 nucleotides read TGCGCCAGCAAGCTAGCGGGGTTCAATGAGCAGTTCTTC. Translating gives CASKLAGFNEQFF.

A few counts support this clonotype. V and J are TRBV4-2 and TRBJ2-5, with D possibly matching TRBD2 (6 bases). The V end lost 0 bases, the J end lost 5 bases, and 13 bases lay between the germline ends. Germline loops: CDR1 LGHNA, CDR2 YNFKEQ. CDR3 length: 15 amino acids. The CDR3 DNA is TGTGCCAGCAGCCAAGATTCGGGAGTTGGGGAGACCCAGTACTTC. Its translation is CASSQDSGVGETQYF.

The rearrangement uses TRBV24-1 and TRBJ2-3; D might be TRBD1 (5 bases). Germline-derived CDR1 and CDR2 are KGHDR and SFDVKD. Trimming left V 7 bases short and J 3 bases short, with 16 bases between. The CDR3 loop spans 15 amino acids. CDR3 protein: CATSISTEGTDTQYF. The CDR3 DNA reads TGTGCCACCAGCATTTCGACAGAAGGTACAGATACGCAGTATTTT.

V is TRBV20-1 and J is TRBJ2-3; no firm D call. This CDR3 spans 15 amino acids. V was shortened by 6 bases and J by 0 bases, with 16 bases between the two germline ends. Germline V gene data show CDR1 as DFQATT and CDR2 as SNEGSKA (reference sequence). CDR3 DNA: TGCAGTGCCATAGACCCTCGCCTCAGCACAGATACGCAGTATTTT. The encoded protein is CSAIDPRLSTDTQYF.

This clonotype was detected only a few times. J is TRBJ2-2 and V is TRBV29-1; no clear D gene. V shed 8 bases and J shed 6 bases, with 22 bases lying between them. The CDR3 totals 15 residues. The germline V gene encodes CDR1 SQVTM and CDR2 ANQGSEA. The CDR3: CSPTLARIAPGELFF. The CDR3 region has the DNA TGCAGCCCAACTCTGGCTAGGATAGCCCCCGGGGAGCTGTTTTTT.

The chain is built from TRBV10-3 and TRBJ2-1; D possibly corresponds to TRBD2 (5 bases). This CDR3 contains 17 residues. CDR1 is ENHRY and CDR2 is SYGVKD in the germline V gene. The V end was cut by 0 bases, the J end by 2 bases, with 14 bases between. The CDR3 region is CAISESPGINPYNEQFF. The DNA for the CDR3 is TGTGCCATCAGTGAGTCCCCCGGGATTAACCCCTACAATGAGCAGTTCTTC.

The chain has TRBV29-1 and TRBJ1-1; 9 bases are a match to TRBD1. With 7 bases clipped from V and 6 bases from J, the junction kept 9 bases outside the gene matches. CDR3 length: 13 amino acids. Per the germline V gene, CDR1 is SQVTM and CDR2 is ANQGSEA. CDR3 coding DNA: TGCAGCGCTTTACAGGGGGCTGTCGCTGAAGCTTTCTTT. Translated: CSALQGAVAEAFF.

The chain recombines TRBV20-1 with TRBJ1-5, with 7 positions matching TRBD1. V lost 4 bases to trimming and J lost 0 bases; unmatched junction nucleotides: 3. This CDR3 has 14 amino acids. Germline V lookup: CDR1 DFQATT, CDR2 SNEGSKA (reference sequence). CDR3 nucleotide sequence: TGCAGTGCTAATACAGGGGATAGCAATCAGCCCCAGCATTTT. This codes for CSANTGDSNQPQHF.

This clonotype has just a few counts. V and J are TRBV6-5 and TRBJ1-6; the D gene is possibly TRBD1 (5 bases). Per germline, CDR1 MNHEY and CDR2 SVGAGI. The length of the CDR3 is 15 residues. Trimming took 4 bases from V and 7 from J, leaving 14 bases between them. The CDR3 DNA follows: TGTGCCAGCAGTTTAAGTGCAGGGAAGAATTCACCCCTCCACTTT. Protein product: CASSLSAGKNSPLHF.